Listed here are 14 T cell receptor beta chains from one sample, sequenced in a study of T-cell reconstitution after alpha-beta-depleted transplantation in children. During its preparation, the TCRbeta library received unique molecular identifiers. TCRdb fed the PCR reads into MiXCR, producing one record per CDR3 protein. Among a few hundred thousand distinct CDR3 sequences listed, more than 20% were seen once. Here the sequenced sample was PBMCs, taken before TCRalphabeta/CD19-depleted stem cell transplant. These receptors were collected from a boy in the first two years of life with Wiskott-Aldrich syndrome, due to receive a stem cell transplant.

This clonotype was recorded a few times. V gene TRBV5-1 combines with J gene TRBJ2-1; 13 bases align to TRBD2. Germline V lookup: CDR1 SGHRS, CDR2 YFSETQ. The CDR3 length is 16 residues. J gave up 9 bases and V 4 bases, and 10 bases lay outside the gene matches. CDR3 sequence: CASSPRTSGSAVEQFF. The DNA for the CDR3 is TGCGCCAGCAGCCCCCGGACTAGCGGGAGTGCGGTTGAGCAGTTCTTC.

Turning to this clonotype: The junction and the germline gene differ at one end; a read error may be behind it. The genes are TRBV12-3 or TRBV12-4 and TRBJ2-5; D might be TRBD2 (6 bases). The CDR3 loop spans 18 amino acids. CDR3 protein: CATSPGRTGGNLVETQYF. CDR3 nucleotides: TGTGCCACCAGTCCTGGAAGGACTGGAGGGAATTTGGTAGAGACCCAGTACTTC.

The chain recombines TRBV3-1 with TRBJ1-5; D uncertain. V was cut by 0 bases and J by 4 bases, with 13 bases left in between. Germline lookup yields CDR1 LGHDT and CDR2 YNNKEL (reference sequence). This CDR3 is built from 16 residues. The DNA for the CDR3 is TGTGCCAGCAGCCAAGATTTCGGGTTTAGGAATCAGCCCCAGCATTTT. It is translated as CASSQDFGFRNQPQHF.

Regarding this clonotype: One end of the junction does not line up with germline, which may come from a read error. The gene calls are TRBV5-1 and TRBJ1-2; weak D call: TRBD1 (5 bases). CDR1 is SGHRS, CDR2 YFSETQ, per germline. This CDR3 is built from 11 residues. The CDR3 region is CASSLGGRYTF. CDR3 sequence (DNA): TGCGCCAGCAGCTTGGGGGGACGCTACACCTTT.

V is TRBV7-8 and J is TRBJ1-6; D is uncertain. The CDR3 contains 18 residues. The V end was cut by 3 bases, the J end by 0 bases, with 15 bases between. Germline CDR1 reads SGHVS; CDR2 reads FQNEAQ. The CDR3 DNA is TGTGCCAGCAGCTTTTCTGACTGGCTGAGCTCCTATAATTCACCCCTCCACTTT. Translating gives CASSFSDWLSSYNSPLHF.

For the CDR3, the DNA is TGCAGTGCTAGAGATCGGCAGGGAATCTCCTACGAGCAGTACTTC. It codes for CSARDRQGISYEQYF. The chain is built from TRBV20-1 and TRBJ2-7, with TRBD1 as a possible D gene (5 bases). Germline values: CDR1 DFQATT, CDR2 SNEGSKA (reference sequence). The V end lost 0 bases, the J end lost 0 bases, and 12 bases lay between the germline ends. This CDR3 comprises 15 residues.

This clonotype appeared a single time. The chain uses TRBV15 and TRBJ2-5; 12 nucleotides agree with TRBD2. Germline CDR1 LNHNV, CDR2 YYDKDF (reference sequence). Losses at the gene ends were 2 bases for V and 4 bases for J; bases not matched to a gene: 11. The CDR3 has 18 residues. CDR3 nucleotides: TGTGCCACCAGCAGAAGGTTCGCTAGCGGGAGGGCAAGAGAGACCCAGTACTTC. This translates into CATSRRFASGRARETQYF.

This clonotype was found a few times. The J gene is TRBJ2-3, the V gene TRBV29-1; the match to TRBD2 covers 11 bases. V trimming: 1 base; J trimming: 8 bases; junction bases outside the gene matches: 8. Germline assignment: CDR1 SQVTM and CDR2 ANQGSEA. CDR3 size: 15 residues. CDR3 DNA: TGCAGCGTTGAAGGTGATAGCGGGAGGGCCACTACGCAGTATTTT. It is translated as CSVEGDSGRATTQYF.

The chain couples TRBV20-1 to TRBJ1-1; D unresolved. Trimming shortened V by 1 base and J by 3 bases, and 6 bases separated the two germline ends. Germline lookup yields CDR1 DFQATT and CDR2 SNEGSKA (reference sequence). The CDR3 covers 12 residues. In nucleotides, the CDR3 is TGCAGTGCTAGAGCGAGTGACACTGAAGCTTTCTTT. It specifies CSARASDTEAFF.

The V and J genes are TRBV6-5 and TRBJ2-3; 10 nucleotides line up with TRBD1. This CDR3 has 14 amino acids. Germline V gene sequence: CDR1 MNHEY, CDR2 SVGAGI. Losses at the gene ends were 4 bases for V and 5 bases for J; bases not matched to a gene: 3. This chain's CDR3 is CASSWDRGIDTQYF. CDR3 sequence (DNA): TGTGCCAGCAGTTGGGACAGGGGTATAGATACGCAGTATTTT.

The gene calls are TRBV28 and TRBJ2-7; 8 nucleotides agree with TRBD2. The J segment lost 4 bases and the V segment lost 1 base, leaving 6 bases of the junction unmatched. Germline lookup yields CDR1 MDHEN and CDR2 SYDVKM. The CDR3 runs 15 residues. The CDR3 sequence: CASSLYSGNFYEQYF. CDR3 nucleotides: TGTGCCAGCAGTTTATATAGCGGGAATTTTTACGAGCAGTACTTC.

The chain links TRBV20-1 to TRBJ2-3, with D perhaps matching TRBD1 or TRBD2 (5 bases each). The germline V gene encodes CDR1 DFQATT and CDR2 SNEGSKA (reference sequence). This CDR3 region has 13 residues. The V end was cut by 6 bases, the J end by 0 bases, with 10 bases between. CDR3 nucleotides: TGCAGTGCCCCGGGACCTAGCACAGATACGCAGTATTTT. It is translated as CSAPGPSTDTQYF.

This clonotype was seen a handful of times. The J gene is TRBJ2-2, the V gene TRBV6-1; D is undetermined. CDR1 MNHNS and CDR2 SASEGT come from the germline V gene. V lost 7 bases and J lost 5, with 8 bases in between. The CDR3 loop spans 12 amino acids. The CDR3 loop reads CASNAPTGELFF. The CDR3 DNA sequence: TGTGCCAGCAACGCTCCTACCGGGGAGCTGTTTTTT.

The rearrangement uses TRBV29-1 and TRBJ2-2; 11 bases fit TRBD2. Germline CDR1 SQVTM, CDR2 ANQGSEA. The CDR3 length is 15 residues. V lost 7 bases, J lost 4 bases, and 8 bases stayed unmatched. CDR3 sequence: CSAELAGAGTGELFF. CDR3 in DNA: TGCAGCGCCGAACTAGCGGGAGCGGGCACCGGGGAGCTGTTTTTT.